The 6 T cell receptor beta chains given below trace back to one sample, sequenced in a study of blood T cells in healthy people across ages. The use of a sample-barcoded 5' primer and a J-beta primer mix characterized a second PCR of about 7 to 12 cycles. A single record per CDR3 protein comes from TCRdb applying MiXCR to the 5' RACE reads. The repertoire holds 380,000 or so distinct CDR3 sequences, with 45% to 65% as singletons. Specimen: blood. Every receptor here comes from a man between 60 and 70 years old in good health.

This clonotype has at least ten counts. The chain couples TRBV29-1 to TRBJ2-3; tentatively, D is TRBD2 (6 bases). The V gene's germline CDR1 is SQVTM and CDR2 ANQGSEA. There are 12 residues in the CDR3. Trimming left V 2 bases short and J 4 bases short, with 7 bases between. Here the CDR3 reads CSVEPSADTQYF. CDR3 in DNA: TGCAGCGTTGAACCTAGCGCAGATACGCAGTATTTT.

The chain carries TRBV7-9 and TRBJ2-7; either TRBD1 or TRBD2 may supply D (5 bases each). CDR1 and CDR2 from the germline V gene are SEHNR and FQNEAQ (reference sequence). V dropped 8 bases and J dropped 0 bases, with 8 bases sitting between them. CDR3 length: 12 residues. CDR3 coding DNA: TGTGCCAGCGTGGGGGTCTCCTACGAGCAGTACTTC. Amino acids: CASVGVSYEQYF.

The CDR3 DNA follows: TGTGCCAGCAGCCGCGGGACAGGTCCCTACGAGCAGTACTTC. As protein: CASSRGTGPYEQYF. The chain couples TRBV7-2 to TRBJ2-7; 8 bases map to TRBD1. V lost 5 bases, J lost 2 bases, and 5 bases stayed unmatched. This CDR3 is 14 amino acids long. Germline assignment: CDR1 SGHTA and CDR2 FQGNSA.

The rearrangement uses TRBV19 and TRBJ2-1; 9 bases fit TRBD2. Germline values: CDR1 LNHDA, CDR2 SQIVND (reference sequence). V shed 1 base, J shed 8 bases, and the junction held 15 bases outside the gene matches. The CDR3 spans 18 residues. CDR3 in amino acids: CASSIGFHGGGAGHEQFF. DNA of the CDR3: TGTGCCAGTAGTATAGGATTCCACGGCGGGGGGGCCGGTCATGAGCAGTTCTTC.

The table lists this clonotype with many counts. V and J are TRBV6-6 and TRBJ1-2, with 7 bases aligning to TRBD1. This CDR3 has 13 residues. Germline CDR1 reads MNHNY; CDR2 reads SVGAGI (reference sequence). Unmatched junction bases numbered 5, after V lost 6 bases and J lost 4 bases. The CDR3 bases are TGTGCCAGCAGCCCGGGACAGTTCTATGGCTACACCTTC. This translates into CASSPGQFYGYTF.

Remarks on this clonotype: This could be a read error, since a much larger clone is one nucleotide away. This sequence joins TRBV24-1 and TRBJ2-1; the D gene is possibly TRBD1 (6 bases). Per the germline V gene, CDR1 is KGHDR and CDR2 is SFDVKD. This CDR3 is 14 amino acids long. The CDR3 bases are TGTGCCACCAGGAATACAGGGAGTGGCAATGGGCAGTTCTTC. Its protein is CATRNTGSGNGQFF.